The 26 T cell receptor beta chains given below trace back to one sample, sequenced in a study of blood T cells in healthy people across ages. A second roughly 6 to 11 cycle PCR used barcoded and J-beta primers. TCRdb fed the 5' RACE reads into MiXCR, producing one record per CDR3 protein. The sample has 1,500,000 or so distinct CDR3 sequences, 40% to 45% seen once; the top ten hold 4%. Sequencing input: blood. These receptors were taken from a woman aged 18-35 years in good health.

The V call is TRBV7-3, the J call TRBJ2-3, with TRBD2 matching over 10 bases. Per the germline V gene, CDR1 is SGHTA and CDR2 is FQGTGA. V gave up 2 bases and J gave up 6 bases; unmatched junction bases: 8. The CDR3 is made up of 16 amino acids. As DNA, the CDR3 is TGTGCCAGCAGCTTAGGGACTAGCGCCCTAACCGATACGCAGTATTTT. Translating gives CASSLGTSALTDTQYF.

This clonotype turned up a few times. The rearrangement uses TRBV6-2 or TRBV6-3 and TRBJ1-2; D not resolved. CDR1 is MNHEY, CDR2 SVGEGT, per germline. Trimming pared 6 bases from V and 4 bases from J, leaving 12 bases between. This CDR3 has 13 residues. The CDR3 spells CASSPSVTYGYTF. The CDR3 nucleotides are TGTGCCAGCAGCCCGAGTGTGACCTATGGCTACACCTTC.

The V gene is TRBV28, the J gene TRBJ1-2, with 12 nucleotides matching TRBD1. Trimming removed 2 bases from V and 7 bases from J; junction bases left unmatched: 11. The CDR3 length is 17 residues. CDR1 is MDHEN, CDR2 SYDVKM, per germline. The CDR3 protein is CASSLAFSRDRGPGYTF. The CDR3 bases are TGTGCCAGCAGTTTAGCCTTTTCCCGGGACAGGGGGCCTGGCTACACCTTC.

This chain uses TRBV2 with TRBJ2-1; 8 positions agree with TRBD1. V was clipped by 4 bases and J by 3 bases; unmatched bases: 2. CDR3 length equals 14 residues. The germline CDR1 and CDR2 sequences are SNHLY and FYNNEI. DNA for the CDR3: TGTGCCAGCAGTGTACAGGGGGTCTACAATGAGCAGTTCTTC. Amino acids: CASSVQGVYNEQFF.

The gene calls are TRBV12-3 or TRBV12-4 and TRBJ2-7, with 15 bases aligning to TRBD2. Trimming cost V 5 bases and J 6 bases; bases outside gene matches: 2. The CDR3 loop spans 14 amino acids. DNA of the CDR3: TGTGCCAGCAGTAGGACTAGCGGGGGGGCCGAGCAGTACTTC. Encoded protein: CASSRTSGGAEQYF.

The chain joins TRBV27 to TRBJ1-4; TRBD1 is a possible D gene (5 bases). The germline CDR1 and CDR2 sequences are MNHEY and SMNVEV (reference sequence). V gave up 0 bases and J gave up 4 bases, with 12 bases separating them. The CDR3 loop spans 16 amino acids. CDR3 in amino acids: CASSLSVREFNEKLFF. The CDR3 DNA follows: TGTGCCAGCAGTTTATCGGTCAGGGAATTTAATGAAAAACTGTTTTTT.

The chain joins TRBV5-1 to TRBJ1-6; TRBD1 agrees at 8 bases. J was trimmed by 7 bases and V by 2 bases; bases with no gene match: 5. The V gene's germline CDR1 is SGHRS and CDR2 YFSETQ. CDR3 length: 15 residues. CDR3 coding DNA: TGCGCCAGCAGCTTTTCGACAGGGGCCAATTCACCCCTCCACTTT. Protein sequence: CASSFSTGANSPLHF.

This clonotype was seen a handful of times. V usage is TRBV5-1 and J usage is TRBJ2-4, with 7 positions matching TRBD1. Germline CDR1 reads SGHRS; CDR2 reads YFSETQ. The CDR3 has 17 residues. V shed 1 base and J 0 bases; nucleotides not matched to a gene: 7. The CDR3: CASSLTGTALAKNIQYF. As DNA, the CDR3 is TGCGCCAGCAGCTTGACCGGGACAGCTCTAGCCAAAAACATTCAGTACTTC.

This clonotype showed up just a few times. The V gene is TRBV5-1, the J gene TRBJ2-7; TRBD1 matches at 7 bases. In germline, CDR1 is SGHRS, CDR2 YFSETQ. This CDR3 contains 14 residues. Losses at the gene ends were 4 bases for V and 3 bases for J; bases not matched to a gene: 7. The CDR3: CASSPWDSGYEQYF. Here the CDR3 DNA reads TGCGCCAGCAGCCCCTGGGACAGCGGCTACGAGCAGTACTTC. Filled out from reference TRBV5-1 and TRBJ2-7, the complete variable domain reads KAGVTQTPRYLIKTRGQQVTLSCSPISGHRSVSWYQQTPGQGLQFLFEYFSETQRNKGNFPGRFSGRQFSNSRSEMNVSTLELGDSALYLCASSPWDSGYEQYFGPGTRLTVT.

This clonotype occurred a few times. The rearrangement uses TRBV12-3 or TRBV12-4 and TRBJ2-3; TRBD1 agrees at 10 bases. CDR3 length equals 14 residues. Losses at the gene ends were 4 bases for V and 5 bases for J; bases not matched to a gene: 3. CDR3 bases: TGTGCCAGCAGTTCTCGGACAGGGGGAGATACGCAGTATTTT. Its translation is CASSSRTGGDTQYF.

This clonotype turned up a few times. The chain uses TRBV25-1 and TRBJ2-3; 8 positions agree with TRBD1. Germline CDR1 MGHDK, CDR2 SYGVNS. The CDR3 spans 14 residues. In DNA form, the CDR3 reads TGTGCGACCAGCCGGCAGGGGGCCACAGATACGCAGTATTTT. Its translation: CATSRQGATDTQYF.

This clonotype has at least ten counts. CDR3 sequence reads: CASSDRTGGHNEQFF. The CDR3 DNA reads TGTGCCAGCAGCGACCGGACAGGGGGCCACAATGAGCAGTTCTTC. The chain combines TRBV9 with TRBJ2-1; 11 nucleotides agree with TRBD1. Trimming cost V 3 bases and J 5 bases; bases outside gene matches: 4. This CDR3 has 15 residues. Germline loops: CDR1 SGDLS, CDR2 YYNGEE. The whole variable domain, remainder taken from reference TRBV9 and TRBJ2-1, is DSGVTQTPKHLITATGQRVTLRCSPRSGDLSVYWYQQSLDQGLQFLIQYYNGEERAKGNILERFSAQQFPDLHSELNLSSLELGDSALYFCASSDRTGGHNEQFFGPGTRLTVL.

This chain joins TRBV20-1 and TRBJ2-1, with 8 bases that match TRBD1. Looked up from germline, CDR1 is DFQATT and CDR2 is SNEGSKA (reference sequence). This CDR3 has 13 amino acids. CDR3 sequence: CSGTGGSLNEQFF. Written as DNA, the CDR3 is TGCAGCGGTACAGGGGGGTCTCTCAATGAGCAGTTCTTC.

The sample holds a few counts of this clonotype. The chain carries TRBV10-3 and TRBJ2-7, with unresolved D. V lost 8 bases, J lost 12 bases, and 11 bases lay in between. CDR3 length equals 9 residues. Germline loops: CDR1 ENHRY, CDR2 SYGVKD. CDR3 sequence (DNA): TGTGCCATCTTTGGCCTCTGGTACTTC. This sequence encodes CAIFGLWYF.

This clonotype was counted a few times. The CDR3 nucleotides read TGTGCCAGCAGCTTAACGTGGACAGGGGACGATCAGCCCCAGCATTTT. Amino acids: CASSLTWTGDDQPQHF. This rearrangement joins TRBV7-9 to TRBJ1-5; 9 nucleotides agree with TRBD1. V lost 2 bases to trimming and J lost 5 bases; unmatched junction nucleotides: 7. Looked up from germline, CDR1 is SEHNR and CDR2 is FQNEAQ (reference sequence). The CDR3 is made up of 16 amino acids.

This clonotype has only one observation. The V call is TRBV12-3 or TRBV12-4, the J call TRBJ2-7, with D perhaps TRBD1 (6 bases). The end of the DNA is better explained by TRBJ2-5, so the J call may be wrong. The CDR3 is 13 residues long. In nucleotides, the CDR3 is TGTGCCAGCAGTTTTGACAGGACGGAGACCCAGTACTTC. This sequence encodes CASSFDRTETQYF.

The chain employs TRBV9 and TRBJ1-1; D is ambiguous. V was pared by 4 bases and J by 6 bases, with 16 bases between. The CDR3 consists of 14 residues. CDR1 is SGDLS, CDR2 YYNGEE, per germline. CDR3 residues: CASSLAGTGAEAFF. In nucleotides, the CDR3 is TGTGCCAGCAGCCTAGCTGGTACGGGCGCTGAAGCTTTCTTT.

The chain combines TRBV5-1 with TRBJ2-3; 12 bases fit TRBD2. Germline CDR1 SGHRS, CDR2 YFSETQ. Trimming removed 4 bases from V and 2 bases from J; junction bases left unmatched: 5. The CDR3 runs 16 residues. CDR3 amino acids: CASSARLAGVTDTQYF. The DNA for the CDR3 is TGCGCCAGCAGCGCCCGACTAGCGGGGGTCACAGATACGCAGTATTTT.

The V and J genes are TRBV12-3 or TRBV12-4 and TRBJ2-6; D possibly uses TRBD1 or TRBD2 (5 bases each). The CDR3 loop spans 19 amino acids. V gave up 5 bases and J gave up 0 bases, with 20 bases separating them. As DNA, the CDR3 is TGTGCCAGCAGTCCGTTGGGACGTCGAATTTTCTCTGGGGCCAACGTCCTGACTTTC. Translated: CASSPLGRRIFSGANVLTF.

In its sample, this clonotype was seen a few times. V is TRBV20-1 and J is TRBJ2-3, with D unclear. Germline CDR1 and CDR2: DFQATT and SNEGSKA (reference sequence). V dropped 0 bases and J dropped 0 bases, with 10 bases sitting between them. The CDR3 spans 15 residues. CDR3 sequence (DNA): TGCAGTGCTAGAGACGGGCAGACTAGCACAGATACGCAGTATTTT. This sequence encodes CSARDGQTSTDTQYF.

The count of this clonotype is one. V gene TRBV28 combines with J gene TRBJ1-5; the D gene is possibly TRBD1 (5 bases). CDR3 length: 15 residues. Per the germline V gene, CDR1 is MDHEN and CDR2 is SYDVKM. V was clipped by 6 bases and J by 1 base, with 13 bases between them. The CDR3 region has the DNA TGTGCCAGCAGCCCTTGGGGACGGAGCAATCAGCCCCAGCATTTT. Amino acid sequence: CASSPWGRSNQPQHF.

Remarks on this clonotype: A much larger clonotype is one base distant, so this may be a read error. The genes are TRBV7-2 and TRBJ1-4; TRBD1 might be the D (6 bases). Trimming took 1 base from V and 14 from J, leaving 20 bases between them. The CDR3 consists of 15 residues. From germline, CDR1 is SGHTA and CDR2 FQGNSA. The CDR3 reads CASSLVGQYNEDLFF. The CDR3 DNA follows: TGTGCCAGCAGCTTAGTTGGACAGTATAATGAAGATCTGTTTTTT.

The CDR3 sequence is CASMLAYEQYF. The DNA of the CDR3 is TGTGCCAGCATGCTGGCCTACGAGCAGTACTTC. This chain connects TRBV2 to TRBJ2-7, with unresolved D. The CDR3 is made up of 11 amino acids. Trimming cost V 7 bases and J 2 bases, with 6 bases left between them. CDR1 and CDR2 (germline): SNHLY, FYNNEI.

This clonotype appeared a few times. The rearrangement uses TRBV9 and TRBJ2-3, with D perhaps matching TRBD1 (6 bases). This CDR3 spans 16 amino acids. V dropped 2 bases and J dropped 0 bases, with 13 bases sitting between them. In germline, CDR1 is SGDLS, CDR2 YYNGEE. CDR3 nucleotides: TGTGCCAGCAGCGTCAGGGGTGAGGGTAGCACAGATACGCAGTATTTT. Translation: CASSVRGEGSTDTQYF.

The V call is TRBV6-2 or TRBV6-3, the J call TRBJ1-5; D unresolved. Germline CDR1 is MNHEY and CDR2 is SVGEGT. The CDR3 sequence is 14 residues long. V lost 7 bases and J 3 bases, leaving 13 bases between the germline ends. The CDR3 region has the DNA TGTGCCAGCATGGACCTGCCAACCAATCAGCCCCAGCATTTT. The encoded protein is CASMDLPTNQPQHF.

In regard to this clonotype: One end of the junction does not line up with germline, which may come from a read error. This sequence joins TRBV7-6 and TRBJ2-1; 14 nucleotides align to TRBD2. This CDR3 spans 20 amino acids. Per germline, CDR1 SGHVS and CDR2 FNYEAQ. Here the CDR3 reads CAGSTGTSGSSIQSYNEQFF. CDR3 nucleotide sequence: TGTGCCGGCAGCACTGGGACTAGCGGGAGTTCAATACAATCCTACAATGAGCAGTTCTTC. The full variable domain, completed using reference TRBV7-6 and TRBJ2-1, is GAGVSQSPRYKVTKRGQDVALRCDPISGHVSLYWYRQALGQGPEFLTYFNYEAQQDKSGLPNDRFSAERPEGSISTLTIQRTEQRDSAMYRCAGSTGTSGSSIQSYNEQFFGPGTRLTVL.